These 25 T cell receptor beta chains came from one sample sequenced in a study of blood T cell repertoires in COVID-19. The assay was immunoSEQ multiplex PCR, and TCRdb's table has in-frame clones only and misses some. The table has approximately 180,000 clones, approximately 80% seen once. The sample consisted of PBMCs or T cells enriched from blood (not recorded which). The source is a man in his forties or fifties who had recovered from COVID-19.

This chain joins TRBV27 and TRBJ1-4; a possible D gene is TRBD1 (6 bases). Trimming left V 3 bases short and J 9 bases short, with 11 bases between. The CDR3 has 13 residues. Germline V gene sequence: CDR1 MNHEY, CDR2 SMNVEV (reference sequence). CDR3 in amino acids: CASSFAQGQKLFF. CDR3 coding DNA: TGTGCCAGCAGTTTTGCACAGGGTCAAAAACTGTTTTTT.

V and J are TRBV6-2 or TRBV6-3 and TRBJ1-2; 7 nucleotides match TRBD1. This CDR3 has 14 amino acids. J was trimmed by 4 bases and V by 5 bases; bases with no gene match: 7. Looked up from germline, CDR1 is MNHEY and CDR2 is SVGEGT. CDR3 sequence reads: CASSPKGALYGYTF. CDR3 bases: TGTGCCAGCAGTCCCAAGGGGGCTCTCTATGGCTACACCTTC.

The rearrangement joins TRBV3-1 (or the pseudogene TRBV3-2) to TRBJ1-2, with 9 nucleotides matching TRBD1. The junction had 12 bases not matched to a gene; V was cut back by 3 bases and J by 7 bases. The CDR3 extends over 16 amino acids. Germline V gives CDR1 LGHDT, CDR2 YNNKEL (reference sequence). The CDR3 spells CASSQGPTGGAAGYTF. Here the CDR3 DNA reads TGTGCCAGCAGCCAGGGACCTACAGGGGGCGCGGCTGGCTACACCTTC.

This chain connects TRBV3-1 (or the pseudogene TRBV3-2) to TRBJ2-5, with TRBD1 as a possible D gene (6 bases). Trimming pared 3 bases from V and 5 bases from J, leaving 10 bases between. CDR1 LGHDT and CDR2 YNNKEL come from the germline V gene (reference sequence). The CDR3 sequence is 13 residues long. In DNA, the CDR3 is TGTGCCAGCAGCCAGGGGGCTCGGGAGACCCAGTACTTC. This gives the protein CASSQGARETQYF.

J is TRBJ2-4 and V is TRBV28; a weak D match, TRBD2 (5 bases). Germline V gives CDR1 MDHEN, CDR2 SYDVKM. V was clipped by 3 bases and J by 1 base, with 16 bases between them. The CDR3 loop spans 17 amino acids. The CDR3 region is CASSFGPGIGAKNIQYF. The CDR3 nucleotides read TGTGCCAGCAGTTTCGGCCCGGGGATCGGGGCCAAAAACATTCAGTACTTC.

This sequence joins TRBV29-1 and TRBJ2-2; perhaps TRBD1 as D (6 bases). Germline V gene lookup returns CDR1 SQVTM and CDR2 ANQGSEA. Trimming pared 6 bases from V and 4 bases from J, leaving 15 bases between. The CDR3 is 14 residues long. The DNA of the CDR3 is TGCAGCGTCGGTGCCGGGACAACCACCGGGGAGCTGTTTTTT. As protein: CSVGAGTTTGELFF.

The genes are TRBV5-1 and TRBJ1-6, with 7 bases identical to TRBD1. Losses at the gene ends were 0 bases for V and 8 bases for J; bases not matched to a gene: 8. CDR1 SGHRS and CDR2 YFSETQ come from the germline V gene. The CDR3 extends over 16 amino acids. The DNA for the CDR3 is TGCGCCAGCAGCTTGGGGCAGGGGGACGCCCATTCACCCCTCCACTTT. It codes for CASSLGQGDAHSPLHF.

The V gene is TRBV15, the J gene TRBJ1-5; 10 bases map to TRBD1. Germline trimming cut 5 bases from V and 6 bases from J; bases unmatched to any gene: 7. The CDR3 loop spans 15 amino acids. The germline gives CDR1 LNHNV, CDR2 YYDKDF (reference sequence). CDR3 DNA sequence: TGTGCCACCAGCGACCGGGACAGGGGCCGTCAGCCCCAGCATTTT. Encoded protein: CATSDRDRGRQPQHF.

Here the CDR3 reads CASSQRAGDAEAFF. CDR3 bases: TGTGCCAGCAGCCAGAGGGCCGGGGATGCTGAAGCTTTCTTT. The genes are TRBV4-2 and TRBJ1-1, with D unclear. Trimming stripped 3 bases from V and 6 bases from J, with 14 bases between. Germline V gene sequence: CDR1 LGHNA, CDR2 YNFKEQ. The CDR3 spans 14 residues.

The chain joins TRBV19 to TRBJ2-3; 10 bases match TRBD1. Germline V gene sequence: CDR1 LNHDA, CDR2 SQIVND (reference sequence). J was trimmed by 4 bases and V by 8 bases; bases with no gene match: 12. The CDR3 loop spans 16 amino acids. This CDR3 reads CASANPGQGLSDTQYF. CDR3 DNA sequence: TGTGCCAGTGCAAATCCGGGACAGGGGTTATCAGATACGCAGTATTTT.

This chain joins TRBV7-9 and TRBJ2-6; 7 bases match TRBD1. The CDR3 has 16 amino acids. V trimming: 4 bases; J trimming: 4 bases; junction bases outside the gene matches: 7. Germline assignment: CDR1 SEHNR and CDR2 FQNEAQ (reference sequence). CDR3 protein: CASSSDRVAGANVLTF. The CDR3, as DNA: TGTGCCAGCAGCTCAGACAGGGTGGCCGGGGCCAACGTCCTGACTTTC.

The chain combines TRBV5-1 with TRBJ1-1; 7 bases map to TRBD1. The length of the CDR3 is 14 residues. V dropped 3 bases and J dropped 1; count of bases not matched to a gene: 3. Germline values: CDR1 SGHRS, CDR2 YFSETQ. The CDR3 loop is CASSWQGGNTEAFF. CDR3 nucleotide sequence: TGCGCCAGCAGCTGGCAGGGGGGGAACACTGAAGCTTTCTTT. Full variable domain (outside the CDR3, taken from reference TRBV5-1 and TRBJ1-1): KAGVTQTPRYLIKTRGQQVTLSCSPISGHRSVSWYQQTPGQGLQFLFEYFSETQRNKGNFPGRFSGRQFSNSRSEMNVSTLELGDSALYLCASSWQGGNTEAFFGQGTRLTVV.

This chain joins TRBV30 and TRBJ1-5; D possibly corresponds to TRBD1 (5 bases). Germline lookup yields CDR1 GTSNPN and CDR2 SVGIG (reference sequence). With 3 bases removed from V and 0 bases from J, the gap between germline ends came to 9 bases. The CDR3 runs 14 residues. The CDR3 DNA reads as TGTGCCTGGAGCGACAGTAATAGCAATCAGCCCCAGCATTTT. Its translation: CAWSDSNSNQPQHF.

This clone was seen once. CDR3 in amino acids: CAIKSAGAYNEQFF. Here the CDR3 DNA reads TGTGCCATCAAGTCAGCGGGGGCCTACAATGAGCAGTTCTTC. V is TRBV10-3 and J is TRBJ2-1, with 8 bases that match TRBD2. V shed 7 bases and J 2 bases; nucleotides not matched to a gene: 4. Germline lookup yields CDR1 ENHRY and CDR2 SYGVKD. The CDR3 has 14 amino acids.

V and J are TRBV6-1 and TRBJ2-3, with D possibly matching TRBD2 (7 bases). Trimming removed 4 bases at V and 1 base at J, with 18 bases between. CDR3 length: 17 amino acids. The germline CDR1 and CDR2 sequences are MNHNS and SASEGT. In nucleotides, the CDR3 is TGTGCCAGCAGTGGAACGGGGGGCCAGAAACGCACAGATACGCAGTATTTT. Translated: CASSGTGGQKRTDTQYF.

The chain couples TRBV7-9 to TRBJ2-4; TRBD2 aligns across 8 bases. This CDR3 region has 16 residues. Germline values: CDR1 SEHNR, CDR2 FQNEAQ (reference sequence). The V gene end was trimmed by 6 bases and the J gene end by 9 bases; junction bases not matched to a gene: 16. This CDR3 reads CASRHSTGGPEGIQYF. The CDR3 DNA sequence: TGTGCCAGCAGGCACTCAACGGGGGGGCCGGAGGGCATTCAGTACTTC.

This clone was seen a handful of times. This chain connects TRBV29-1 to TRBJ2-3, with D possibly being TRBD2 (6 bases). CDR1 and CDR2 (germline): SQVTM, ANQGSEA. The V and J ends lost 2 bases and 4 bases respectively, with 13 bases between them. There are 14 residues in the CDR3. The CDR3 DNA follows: TGCAGCGTTGAATATGGGGGGTGGGCAGATACGCAGTATTTT. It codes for CSVEYGGWADTQYF.

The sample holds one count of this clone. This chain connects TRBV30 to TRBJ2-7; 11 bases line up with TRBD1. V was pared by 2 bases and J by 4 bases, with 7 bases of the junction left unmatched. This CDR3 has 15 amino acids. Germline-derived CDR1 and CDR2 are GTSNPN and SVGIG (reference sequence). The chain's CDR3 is CAWSRGTGGNYEQYF. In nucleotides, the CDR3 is TGTGCCTGGAGTCGGGGGACAGGGGGTAATTACGAGCAGTACTTC.

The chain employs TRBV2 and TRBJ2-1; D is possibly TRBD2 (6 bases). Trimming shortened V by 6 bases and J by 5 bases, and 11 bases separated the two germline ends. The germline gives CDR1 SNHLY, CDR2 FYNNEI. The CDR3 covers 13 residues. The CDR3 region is CASRGGIDNEQFF. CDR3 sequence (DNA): TGTGCCAGCAGGGGCGGGATTGACAATGAGCAGTTCTTC.

In DNA form, the CDR3 reads TGTGCCAGCAGCCCGCCCGGGACAGGGAGCTCTGGGGCCAACGTCCTGACTTTC. Residues: CASSPPGTGSSGANVLTF. The rearrangement joins TRBV9 to TRBJ2-6, with 9 bases aligning to TRBD1. This CDR3 has 18 residues. Germline V gene data show CDR1 as SGDLS and CDR2 as YYNGEE. The V gene end was trimmed by 4 bases and the J gene end by 0 bases; junction bases not matched to a gene: 8.

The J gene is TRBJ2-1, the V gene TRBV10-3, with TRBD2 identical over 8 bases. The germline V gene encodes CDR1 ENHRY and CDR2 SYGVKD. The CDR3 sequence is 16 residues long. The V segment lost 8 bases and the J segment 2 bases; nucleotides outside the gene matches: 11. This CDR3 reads CAIGSGGLITYNEQFF. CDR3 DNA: TGTGCCATCGGCTCGGGGGGGTTAATCACCTACAATGAGCAGTTCTTC.

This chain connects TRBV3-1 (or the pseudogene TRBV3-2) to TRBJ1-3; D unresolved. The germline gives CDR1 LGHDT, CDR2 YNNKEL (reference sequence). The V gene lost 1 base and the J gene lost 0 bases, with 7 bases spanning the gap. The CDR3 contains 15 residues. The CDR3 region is CASSQVSLSGNTIYF. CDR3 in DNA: TGTGCCAGCAGCCAAGTTAGCCTCTCTGGAAACACCATATATTTT.

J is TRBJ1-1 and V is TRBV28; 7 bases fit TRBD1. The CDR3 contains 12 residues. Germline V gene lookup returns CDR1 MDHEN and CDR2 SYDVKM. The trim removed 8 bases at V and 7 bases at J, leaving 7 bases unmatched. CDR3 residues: CASLTGYDEAFF. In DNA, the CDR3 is TGTGCCAGCCTGACAGGGTACGATGAAGCTTTCTTT.

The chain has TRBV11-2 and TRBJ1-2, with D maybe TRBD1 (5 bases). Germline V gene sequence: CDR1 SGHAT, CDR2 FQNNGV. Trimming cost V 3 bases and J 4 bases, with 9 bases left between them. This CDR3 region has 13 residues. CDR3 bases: TGTGCCAGCAGCTTCCAGGGCAGCTATGGCTACACCTTC. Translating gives CASSFQGSYGYTF.

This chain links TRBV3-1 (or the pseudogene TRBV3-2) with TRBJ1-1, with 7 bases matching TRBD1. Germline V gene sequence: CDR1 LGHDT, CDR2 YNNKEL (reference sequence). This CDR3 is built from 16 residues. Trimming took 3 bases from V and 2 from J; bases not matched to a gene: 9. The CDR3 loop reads CASSQRLGTANTEAFF. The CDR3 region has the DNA TGTGCCAGCAGCCAGCGCCTCGGGACAGCAAACACTGAAGCTTTCTTT.